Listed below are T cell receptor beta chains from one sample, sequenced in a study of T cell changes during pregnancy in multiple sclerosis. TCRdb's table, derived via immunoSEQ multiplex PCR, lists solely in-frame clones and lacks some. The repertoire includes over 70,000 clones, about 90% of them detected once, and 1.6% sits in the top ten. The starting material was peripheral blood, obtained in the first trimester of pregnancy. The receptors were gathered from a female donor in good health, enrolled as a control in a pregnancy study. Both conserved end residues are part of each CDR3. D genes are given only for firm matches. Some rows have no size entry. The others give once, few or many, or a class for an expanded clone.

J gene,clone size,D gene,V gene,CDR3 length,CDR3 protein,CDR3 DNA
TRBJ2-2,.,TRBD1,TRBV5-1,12,CASSGDRGELFF,TGCGCCAGCAGTGGGGACAGAGGGGAGCTGTTTTTT
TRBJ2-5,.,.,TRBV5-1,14,CASSFGGGQETQYF,TGCGCCAGCAGCTTTGGGGGCGGGCAAGAGACCCAGTACTTC
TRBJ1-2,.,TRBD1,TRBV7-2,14,CASSSRTGSYGYTF,TGTGCCAGCAGCTCCAGGACAGGGTCCTATGGCTACACCTTC
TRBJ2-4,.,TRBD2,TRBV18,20,CASSPKTSGSVGGTKNIQYF,TGTGCCAGCTCACCGAAGACTAGCGGGAGCGTTGGGGGAACCAAAAACATTCAGTACTTC
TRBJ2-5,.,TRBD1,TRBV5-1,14,CASSLQGARETQYF,TGCGCCAGCAGCTTACAGGGGGCGCGGGAGACCCAGTACTTC
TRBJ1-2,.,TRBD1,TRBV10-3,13,CAISDRETYGYTF,TGTGCCATCAGCGACAGGGAGACCTATGGCTACACCTTC
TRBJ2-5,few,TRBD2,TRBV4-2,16,CASSQSGTSGQETQYF,TGTGCCAGCAGCCAATCCGGGACTAGCGGACAAGAGACCCAGTACTTC
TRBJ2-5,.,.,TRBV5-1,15,CASSNRGGKPETQYF,TGCGCCAGCAGCAATCGGGGCGGGAAACCAGAGACCCAGTACTTC
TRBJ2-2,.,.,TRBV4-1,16,CASRDLSAGNTGELFF,TGCGCCAGCAGAGACTTAAGTGCGGGGAACACCGGGGAGCTGTTTTTT
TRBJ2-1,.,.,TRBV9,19,CASSVGPNYRSPGYNEQFF,TGTGCCAGCAGCGTAGGTCCTAATTATAGGAGCCCGGGCTACAATGAGCAGTTCTTC
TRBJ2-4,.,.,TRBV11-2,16,CASSSLRSPAKNIQYF,TGTGCCAGCAGCTCTTTACGTAGTCCCGCCAAAAACATTCAGTACTTC
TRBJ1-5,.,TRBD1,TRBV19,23,CASSIGFEEIPPGQVTSNQPQHF,TGTGCCAGTAGTATAGGTTTCGAAGAGATCCCACCGGGACAGGTAACTAGCAATCAGCCCCAGCATTTT
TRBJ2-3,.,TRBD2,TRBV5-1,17,CASSFTVPTSLSDTQYF,TGCGCCAGCAGCTTCACCGTCCCGACTAGCCTCTCAGATACGCAGTATTTT
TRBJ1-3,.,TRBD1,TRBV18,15,CASSGQGATGNTIYF,TGTGCCAGCTCAGGACAGGGGGCGACCGGAAACACCATATATTTT
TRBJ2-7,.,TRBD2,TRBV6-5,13,CASRVSGSSEQYF,TGTGCCAGCAGAGTCAGCGGGAGCTCCGAGCAGTACTTC
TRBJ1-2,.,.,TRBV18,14,CASSPPSRDEGYTF,TGTGCCAGCTCACCACCGTCCAGGGATGAGGGCTACACCTTC
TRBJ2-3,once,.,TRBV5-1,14,CATREGAGTDTQYF,TGCGCCACCAGGGAGGGGGCCGGCACAGATACGCAGTATTTT
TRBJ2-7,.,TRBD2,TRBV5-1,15,CASSRLAGAQYEQYF,TGCGCCAGCAGCCGGCTAGCGGGAGCTCAGTACGAGCAGTACTTC
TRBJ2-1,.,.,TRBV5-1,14,CASSLLAHNSEQFF,TGCGCCAGCAGCTTACTAGCTCATAATTCTGAGCAGTTCTTC
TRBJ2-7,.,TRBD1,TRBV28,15,CASSLGTGGRNEQYF,TGTGCCAGCAGTTTAGGGACAGGGGGAAGGAACGAGCAGTACTTC
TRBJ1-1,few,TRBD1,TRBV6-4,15,CASRATDRMGTEAFF,TGTGCCAGCAGAGCAACGGACAGGATGGGTACTGAAGCTTTCTTT
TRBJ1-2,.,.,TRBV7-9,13,CASSLRAGDGYTF,TGTGCCAGCAGCTTGAGGGCAGGGGATGGCTACACCTTC
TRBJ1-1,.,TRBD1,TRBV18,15,CASSPRTGGDTEAFF,TGTGCCAGCTCACCACGTACAGGGGGCGACACTGAAGCTTTCTTT
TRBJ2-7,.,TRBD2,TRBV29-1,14,CSVGTSGNSYEQYF,TGCAGCGTGGGGACTAGCGGGAACTCCTACGAGCAGTACTTC
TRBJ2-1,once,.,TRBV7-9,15,CASSLVAGFINEQFF,TGTGCCAGCAGCTTAGTTGCGGGTTTCATCAATGAGCAGTTCTTC
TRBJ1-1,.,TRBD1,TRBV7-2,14,CASSLALGQPEAFF,TGTGCCAGCAGCTTAGCACTGGGACAGCCTGAAGCTTTCTTT
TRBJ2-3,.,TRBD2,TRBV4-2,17,CASSPGGKGTSTDTQYF,TGTGCCAGCAGCCCCGGGGGGAAGGGCACAAGCACAGATACGCAGTATTTT
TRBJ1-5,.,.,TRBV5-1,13,CASSLSGNQPQHF,TGCGCCAGCAGCTTGTCGGGCAATCAGCCCCAGCATTTT
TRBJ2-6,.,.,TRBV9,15,CASSLGVFGANVLTF,TGTGCCAGCAGTTTGGGCGTGTTTGGGGCCAACGTCCTGACTTTC
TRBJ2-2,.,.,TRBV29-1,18,CSVRAPLTSLKHTGELFF,TGCAGCGTGAGGGCCCCGTTAACTAGTCTGAAGCACACCGGGGAGCTGTTTTTT
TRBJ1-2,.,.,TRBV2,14,CASSPRQLSYGYTF,TGTGCCAGCAGCCCCAGACAGCTGTCCTATGGCTACACCTTC
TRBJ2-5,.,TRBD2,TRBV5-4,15,CASSGKAGVQETQYF,TGTGCCAGCAGCGGCAAAGCGGGAGTACAAGAGACCCAGTACTTC
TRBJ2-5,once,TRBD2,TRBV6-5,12,CASIGLEETQYF,TGTGCCAGCATTGGACTAGAAGAGACCCAGTACTTC
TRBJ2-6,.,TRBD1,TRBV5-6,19,CASSLVLGQGASGANVLTF,TGTGCCAGCAGCTTGGTCTTGGGACAGGGGGCTTCTGGGGCCAACGTCCTGACTTTC
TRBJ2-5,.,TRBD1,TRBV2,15,CASSEGWTGPETQYF,TGTGCCAGCAGTGAAGGTTGGACAGGGCCGGAGACCCAGTACTTC
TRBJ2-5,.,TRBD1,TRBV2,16,CASSDPRDSVQETQYF,TGTGCCAGCAGTGATCCCCGGGACAGCGTCCAAGAGACCCAGTACTTC
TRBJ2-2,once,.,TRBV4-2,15,CASSQDRTGPGELFF,TGTGCCAGCAGCCAAGACCGTACAGGGCCCGGGGAGCTGTTTTTT
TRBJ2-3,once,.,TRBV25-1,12,CASSIREDTQYF,TGTGCCAGCAGTATCAGGGAAGATACGCAGTATTTT
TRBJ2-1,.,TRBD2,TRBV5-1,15,CASSFTSGRSDEQFF,TGCGCCAGCAGCTTTACTAGCGGGAGATCGGATGAGCAGTTCTTC
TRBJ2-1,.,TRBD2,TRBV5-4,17,CASSFGRGSGPYNEQFF,TGTGCCAGCAGCTTCGGACGCGGGAGTGGGCCCTACAATGAGCAGTTCTTC
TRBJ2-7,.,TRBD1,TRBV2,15,CASSPSRTGTYEQYF,TGTGCCAGCAGTCCCTCACGGACAGGGACCTACGAGCAGTACTTC
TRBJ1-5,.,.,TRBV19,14,CASSKLNSNQPQHF,TGTGCCAGTAGTAAACTTAATAGCAATCAGCCCCAGCATTTT
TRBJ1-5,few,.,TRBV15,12,CATSRRGQPQHF,TGTGCCACCAGCAGACGGGGACAGCCCCAGCATTTT
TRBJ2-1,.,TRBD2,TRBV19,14,CASSMLAGGPEQFF,TGTGCCAGTAGTATGTTAGCGGGAGGCCCGGAGCAGTTCTTC
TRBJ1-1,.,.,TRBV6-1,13,CASSESGRPRAFF,TGTGCCAGCAGTGAATCCGGCAGGCCCCGGGCTTTCTTT
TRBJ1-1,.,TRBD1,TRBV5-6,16,CASSLRTGRANTEAFF,TGTGCCAGCAGCTTACGGACAGGGCGGGCGAACACTGAAGCTTTCTTT
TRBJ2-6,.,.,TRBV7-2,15,CASSLTSSGANVLTF,TGTGCCAGCAGCTTAACCAGCTCTGGGGCCAACGTCCTGACTTTC
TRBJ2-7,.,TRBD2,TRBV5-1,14,CASSTGLAYHEQYF,TGCGCCAGCAGCACCGGACTAGCGTATCACGAGCAGTACTTC
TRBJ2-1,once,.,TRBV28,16,CASRGAGVNSYNEQFF,TGTGCCAGCAGAGGGGCTGGGGTCAACTCCTACAATGAGCAGTTCTTC
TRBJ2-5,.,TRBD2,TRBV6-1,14,CASIGSGMQETQYF,TGTGCCAGCATCGGAAGCGGGATGCAAGAGACCCAGTACTTC
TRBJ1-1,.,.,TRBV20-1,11,CSAGGRYEAFF,TGCAGTGCAGGGGGACGGTATGAAGCTTTCTTT
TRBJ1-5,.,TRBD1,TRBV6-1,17,CASSDYRDRGMKQPQHF,TGTGCCAGCAGTGACTACCGGGACAGGGGTATGAAACAGCCCCAGCATTTT
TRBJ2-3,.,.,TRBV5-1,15,CASSLDPGGTDTQYF,TGCGCCAGCAGCTTGGACCCGGGTGGGACAGATACGCAGTATTTT